These 27 T cell receptor beta chains were sequenced from one sample in a study of blood T cell repertoires in COVID-19 (dated by TCRdb to the early 2020s). The library was prepared using the immunoSEQ multiplex PCR assay. Sourced from immuneACCESS, this table was stored by TCRdb with only in-frame sequences that have V and J called. A share of the clones is absent; for the studies checked, an unresolved V gene accounts for under half, and the remainder has no known explanation. Recorded for this sample are more than 100,000 clones; more than 70% of them occurred a single time. About 12% of the sample lies in the top ten. Sequencing used peripheral blood. The receptors originated from a woman in her twenties or thirties who had recovered from COVID-19.

This clone was observed a few times. The chain is built from TRBV27 and TRBJ1-5; 9 bases fit TRBD1. The CDR3 spans 15 residues. Germline V gene lookup returns CDR1 MNHEY and CDR2 SMNVEV (reference sequence). V lost 2 bases to trimming and J lost 5 bases; unmatched junction nucleotides: 4. In nucleotides, the CDR3 is TGTGCCAGCAGTTTAGCACAGGGGGCCGATCAGCCCCAGCATTTT. Its protein is CASSLAQGADQPQHF.

The chain joins TRBV6-5 to TRBJ2-2; 7 nucleotides align to TRBD2. Germline trimming cut 1 base from V and 2 bases from J; bases unmatched to any gene: 1. Germline CDR1 MNHEY, CDR2 SVGAGI. The CDR3 totals 15 residues. In DNA, the CDR3 is TGTGCCAGCAGTTACTGGGGGGGAAACACCGGGGAGCTGTTTTTT. It codes for CASSYWGGNTGELFF.

This clone has a handful of counts. The chain employs TRBV30 and TRBJ1-3; possibly TRBD1 for D (5 bases). The CDR3 has 15 residues. CDR1 GTSNPN and CDR2 SVGIG come from the germline V gene (reference sequence). V was cut by 5 bases and J by 3 bases, with 17 bases left in between. CDR3 residues: CAWGLQGQGGNTIYF. CDR3 sequence (DNA): TGTGCCTGGGGCCTCCAGGGCCAGGGTGGAAACACCATATATTTT.

V and J are TRBV5-4 and TRBJ1-2; D call uncertain. The germline V gene encodes CDR1 SGHNT and CDR2 YYREEE (reference sequence). V dropped 4 bases and J dropped 5 bases, with 15 bases sitting between them. The CDR3 is made up of 14 amino acids. Written as DNA, the CDR3 is TGTGCCAGCAGCCAGCTCCGGGGTGATTATGGCTACACCTTC. Protein: CASSQLRGDYGYTF.

V and J are TRBV12-5 and TRBJ2-6; D is undetermined. The V end was cut by 10 bases, the J end by 1 base, with 8 bases between. This CDR3 comprises 13 residues. Germline-derived CDR1 and CDR2 are LGHNT and FRNRAP. CDR3 DNA: TGTGCTACCTCCGGGTCTGGGGCCAACGTCCTGACTTTC. Translation gives CATSGSGANVLTF.

The V call is TRBV5-6, the J call TRBJ2-7; 9 bases fit TRBD1. The CDR3 has 16 amino acids. From germline, CDR1 is SGHDT and CDR2 YYEEEE. Losses at the gene ends were 4 bases for V and 2 bases for J; bases not matched to a gene: 10. In DNA form, the CDR3 reads TGTGCCAGCAGCCTCGGGACAGGGCTGACCGCCTACGAGCAGTACTTC. Translation gives CASSLGTGLTAYEQYF.

This clone was recorded once. The chain uses TRBV18 and TRBJ1-1; TRBD1 agrees at 7 bases. Germline loops: CDR1 KGHSH, CDR2 LQKENI. The CDR3 contains 14 residues. V lost 3 bases, J lost 8 bases, and 9 bases stayed unmatched. The CDR3 is CASSPPDRVGEAFF. DNA for the CDR3: TGTGCCAGCTCACCCCCCGACAGGGTGGGAGAAGCTTTCTTT.

The V and J genes are TRBV10-3 and TRBJ2-1, with TRBD1 matching 12 bases. CDR1 ENHRY and CDR2 SYGVKD come from the germline V gene. Trimming cost V 4 bases and J 7 bases; bases outside gene matches: 11. The CDR3 totals 17 residues. CDR3 amino acids: CAISAGMGDRGQNEQFF. CDR3 bases: TGTGCCATCAGTGCGGGTATGGGGGACAGGGGGCAAAATGAGCAGTTCTTC.

The chain recombines TRBV5-5 with TRBJ1-2; TRBD1 aligns across 7 bases. In germline, CDR1 is SGHKS, CDR2 YYEKEE (reference sequence). With V trimmed by 0 bases and J by 2 bases, 1 base remained unmatched. The CDR3 runs to 14 residues. CDR3 loop: CASSLEGQNYGYTF. As DNA, the CDR3 is TGTGCCAGCAGCTTGGAGGGACAGAACTATGGCTACACCTTC.

V and J are TRBV27 and TRBJ2-7; 11 bases align to TRBD2. Trimming at V came to 6 bases and at J to 3 bases, leaving 13 bases not matched to a gene. CDR1 is MNHEY, CDR2 SMNVEV, per germline (reference sequence). The CDR3 sequence is 17 residues long. The CDR3 sequence is CASRHRLAGRSYYEQYF. The DNA of the CDR3 is TGTGCCAGCAGACACCGACTAGCGGGAAGATCGTACTACGAGCAGTACTTC.

The chain uses TRBV30 and TRBJ1-5, with TRBD1 as a possible D gene (6 bases). Looked up from germline, CDR1 is GTSNPN and CDR2 is SVGIG (reference sequence). The V end was cut by 6 bases, the J end by 2 bases, with 8 bases between. This CDR3 region has 12 residues. The chain's CDR3 is CACRQGNQPQHF. The CDR3 DNA is TGTGCCTGTCGACAGGGCAATCAGCCCCAGCATTTT. Full variable domain (missing parts from reference TRBV30 and TRBJ1-5): SQTIHQWPATLVQPVGSPLSLECTVEGTSNPNLYWYRQAAGRGLQLLFYSVGIGQISSEVPQNLSASRPQDRQFILSSKKLLLSDSGFYLCACRQGNQPQHFGDGTRLSIL.

V gene TRBV30 combines with J gene TRBJ1-1; TRBD1 might be the D (6 bases). V was pared by 3 bases and J by 1 base, with 12 bases between. CDR1 and CDR2 (germline): GTSNPN, SVGIG (reference sequence). CDR3 size: 14 residues. The CDR3 protein is CAWSFTGKNTEAFF. Here the CDR3 DNA reads TGTGCCTGGAGCTTCACAGGGAAGAACACTGAAGCTTTCTTT.

In this sample, this clone turned up once. The genes are TRBV6-1 and TRBJ2-3, with TRBD2 matching over 9 bases. This CDR3 spans 16 amino acids. Germline loops: CDR1 MNHNS, CDR2 SASEGT. V lost 1 base to trimming and J lost 1 base; unmatched junction nucleotides: 3. CDR3: CASSEGGGGGTDTQYF. In DNA form, the CDR3 reads TGTGCCAGCAGTGAAGGCGGGGGGGGAGGCACAGATACGCAGTATTTT.

The chain recombines TRBV29-1 with TRBJ2-5; TRBD1 matches at 9 bases. Losses at the gene ends were 5 bases for V and 3 bases for J; bases not matched to a gene: 7. The CDR3 is 14 amino acids. The germline V gene has CDR1 SQVTM and CDR2 ANQGSEA. CDR3 nucleotide sequence: TGCAGCGTTCAACAGGGGGCAGGGGAAGAGACCCAGTACTTC. Protein: CSVQQGAGEETQYF.

J is TRBJ2-1 and V is TRBV30; no firm D call. CDR3 size: 15 residues. Germline CDR1 is GTSNPN and CDR2 is SVGIG (reference sequence). With 0 bases removed from V and 0 bases from J, the gap between germline ends came to 9 bases. CDR3 nucleotides: TGTGCCTGGAGTGTAAACTCATTCTCCTACAATGAGCAGTTCTTC. Protein: CAWSVNSFSYNEQFF. The whole variable domain, remainder taken from reference TRBV30 and TRBJ2-1, is SQTIHQWPATLVQPVGSPLSLECTVEGTSNPNLYWYRQAAGRGLQLLFYSVGIGQISSEVPQNLSASRPQDRQFILSSKKLLLSDSGFYLCAWSVNSFSYNEQFFGPGTRLTVL.

The chain joins TRBV6-1 to TRBJ1-6; D is undetermined. CDR1 and CDR2 (germline): MNHNS, SASEGT. The germline V and J ends were trimmed by 1 base and 5 bases, with 18 bases remaining between them. The CDR3 covers 18 residues. For the CDR3, the DNA is TGTGCCAGCAGTGAAGAGACGGCGGTCCCTTCCAATAATTCACCCCTCCACTTT. Its translation is CASSEETAVPSNNSPLHF.

The rearrangement joins TRBV2 to TRBJ1-5; D is undetermined. V dropped 3 bases and J dropped 9 bases, with 12 bases sitting between them. Germline loops: CDR1 SNHLY, CDR2 FYNNEI. This CDR3 spans 13 amino acids. In DNA, the CDR3 is TGTGCCAGCAGTGATGCCCACCGGGGGCCCCAGCATTTT. Its protein is CASSDAHRGPQHF.

This clone appeared a single time. This chain connects TRBV19 to TRBJ2-1; D is perhaps TRBD1 (6 bases). This CDR3 spans 14 amino acids. V was pared by 10 bases and J by 2 bases, with 15 bases between. Germline lookup yields CDR1 LNHDA and CDR2 SQIVND (reference sequence). DNA of the CDR3: TGTGCCACACAGGGCAGGACCGCCTACAATGAGCAGTTCTTC. Translation: CATQGRTAYNEQFF.

V and J are TRBV6-5 and TRBJ2-1; D is perhaps TRBD2 (6 bases). Germline values: CDR1 MNHEY, CDR2 SVGAGI. V gave up 8 bases and J gave up 7 bases, with 6 bases separating them. CDR3 size: 10 residues. This CDR3 reads CASGTNEQFF. DNA of the CDR3: TGTGCCAGCGGGACTAATGAGCAGTTCTTC.

The CDR3 protein is CASGRGGSETQYF. CDR3 sequence (DNA): TGTGCCAGCGGGCGAGGCGGGAGTGAGACCCAGTACTTC. The V call is TRBV7-9, the J call TRBJ2-5; 7 bases are shared with TRBD2. The V gene end was trimmed by 8 bases and the J gene end by 5 bases; junction bases not matched to a gene: 8. The length of the CDR3 is 13 residues. Germline V CDR1 and CDR2: SEHNR, FQNEAQ (reference sequence). Looking up the rest from reference TRBV7-9 and TRBJ2-5 gives the full variable domain: DTGVSQNPRHKITKRGQNVTFRCDPISEHNRLYWYRQTLGQGPEFLTYFQNEAQLEKSRLLSDRFSAERPKGSFSTLEIQRTEQGDSAMYLCASGRGGSETQYFGPGTRLLVL.

The chain has TRBV19 and TRBJ2-5, with D possibly TRBD2 on 6 matching bases. The germline V and J ends were trimmed by 4 bases and 4 bases, with 16 bases remaining between them. The CDR3 consists of 15 residues. CDR1 and CDR2 (germline): LNHDA, SQIVND (reference sequence). The CDR3 region is CASSSGTASRETQYF. The CDR3 DNA is TGTGCCAGTAGTAGCGGGACCGCAAGTAGAGAGACCCAGTACTTC.

A single count supports this clone. The chain employs TRBV19 and TRBJ1-2, with 8 bases lining up with TRBD1. J was trimmed by 8 bases and V by 2 bases; bases with no gene match: 10. Germline V gives CDR1 LNHDA, CDR2 SQIVND (reference sequence). This CDR3 spans 15 amino acids. CDR3 nucleotide sequence: TGTGCCAGTAGTATACTACCCGGACAGGGATCGGGCTACACCTTC. Translated, it gives CASSILPGQGSGYTF.

This rearrangement joins TRBV28 to TRBJ2-7, with 15 bases fitting TRBD2. Trimming took 6 bases from V and 0 from J; bases not matched to a gene: 9. The V gene's germline CDR1 is MDHEN and CDR2 SYDVKM. This CDR3 region has 18 residues. The CDR3 region has the DNA TGTGCCAGCAGGGGACTAGCGGGAGGCTTAGGCCTCTCCTACGAGCAGTACTTC. Amino acids: CASRGLAGGLGLSYEQYF.

The chain joins TRBV11-3 to TRBJ2-1; 15 bases match TRBD2. V gave up 8 bases and J gave up 7 bases; unmatched junction bases: 9. Germline V gene sequence: CDR1 SGHNT, CDR2 YENEEA. CDR3 length: 16 amino acids. CDR3 amino acids: CASWGLAGGEGNEQFF. DNA of the CDR3: TGTGCCAGCTGGGGACTAGCGGGGGGCGAGGGTAATGAGCAGTTCTTC.

CDR3 bases: TGTGCCAGCAGTGAATATGTGGGAGTGGGAGAAAAACTGTTTTTT. It is translated as CASSEYVGVGEKLFF. The chain is built from TRBV2 and TRBJ1-4, with D unresolved. The CDR3 is made up of 15 amino acids. The germline gives CDR1 SNHLY, CDR2 FYNNEI. Trimming left V 2 bases short and J 8 bases short, with 15 bases between.

This chain connects TRBV5-8 to TRBJ1-2; D gene uncertain. Germline lookup yields CDR1 SGHTS and CDR2 YDEGEE. CDR3 length equals 11 residues. Trimming removed 3 bases from V and 4 bases from J, with 4 bases in between. This chain's CDR3 is CASSYSYGYTF. The CDR3 DNA reads TGTGCCAGCAGCTACAGCTATGGCTACACCTTC.

Comments on this clone: Other DNA sequences in the same sample also yield this CDR3. This sequence joins TRBV18 and TRBJ1-4; 9 bases are shared with TRBD1. This CDR3 spans 14 amino acids. Germline trimming cut 2 bases from V and 8 bases from J; bases unmatched to any gene: 3. Germline CDR1 reads KGHSH; CDR2 reads LQKENI. CDR3: CASSPGQGPEKLFF. The CDR3 coding sequence is TGTGCCAGCTCACCAGGACAGGGGCCCGAAAAACTGTTTTTT.